What follows describes a single T cell receptor (beta chain). This sample stems from a study of blood T cell repertoires in COVID-19. Turning to the study itself: Samples of COVID-19 (acute and convalescent) were obtained from the United States, Italy and Spain.

Here immunoSEQ multiplex PCR was the method, and the copy in TCRdb shows in-frame clones only, minus some. The table has 80,000 to 95,000 clones, about 77% seen once. Losses at the gene ends were 5 bases for V and 6 bases for J; bases not matched to a gene: 0. The CDR3 runs 11 residues. Germline V gene data show CDR1 as SEHNR and CDR2 as FQNEAQ (reference sequence). The sequencing sample was made of peripheral blood. The chain combines TRBV7-9 with TRBJ2-7, with 8 positions matching TRBD2. The TCR sequence derives from an elderly woman with acute or convalescent COVID-19. This chain's CDR3 is CASSRGGEQYF. CDR3 coding DNA: TGTGCCAGCAGCCGGGGGGGCGAGCAGTACTTC. The variable domain in full, completed from reference TRBV7-9 and TRBJ2-7, reads DTGVSQNPRHKITKRGQNVTFRCDPISEHNRLYWYRQTLGQGPEFLTYFQNEAQLEKSRLLSDRFSAERPKGSFSTLEIQRTEQGDSAMYLCASSRGGEQYFGPGTRLTVT.